Detailed here is one T cell receptor (beta chain). This cohort consisted of healthy bone marrow donors. PCR amplification relied on 60 Vbeta primers (plus 13 Jbeta primers). Generated by immunoSEQ multiplex PCR, the TCRdb table keeps only in-frame clones and is missing some. The sample has over 150,000 clones; approximately 70% are singletons. The sample is drawn from a study of cytomegalovirus exposure and HLA in healthy donors. Sequenced: PBMCs. The sequence derives from a woman aged 25-40 years in good health and CMV-seropositive.

The CDR3 region is CASIPRLAGVRSYNEQFF. CDR3 DNA sequence: TGTGCCAGCATCCCCCGGCTAGCGGGAGTACGTTCCTACAATGAGCAGTTCTTC. The V gene is TRBV27, the J gene TRBJ2-1; 10 bases fit TRBD2. Germline-derived CDR1 and CDR2 are MNHEY and SMNVEV (reference sequence). Trimming cost V 7 bases and J 1 base; bases outside gene matches: 13. The CDR3 has 18 amino acids.